This T cell receptor beta chain was recorded in a study of shared clonotypes between healthy human individuals. Germline V lookup: CDR1 SGHDT, CDR2 YYEEEE. The CDR3 loop spans 16 amino acids. Trimming cost V 0 bases and J 2 bases, with 12 bases left between them. Points from the study as a whole: It was anticipated that sequencing depth would influence how many clonotypes donors shared.

As for this clone: Its target is unknown.

An assay was performed, and its level was deep. The repertoire was sequenced with immunoSEQ multiplex PCR; TCRdb's copy has only in-frame clones and lacks some. The sample has nearly 500,000 clones; over 60% are singletons. The chain links TRBV5-6 to TRBJ1-3; D gene uncertain. The sample taken for sequencing was PBMCs. This receptor was taken from a woman aged 40-49 years in good health. Some clones in this sample may be carry-over from other donors' samples. This CDR3 reads CASSLGHHEPGNTIYF. CDR3 DNA sequence: TGTGCCAGCAGCTTGGGACACCATGAACCTGGAAACACCATATATTTT.